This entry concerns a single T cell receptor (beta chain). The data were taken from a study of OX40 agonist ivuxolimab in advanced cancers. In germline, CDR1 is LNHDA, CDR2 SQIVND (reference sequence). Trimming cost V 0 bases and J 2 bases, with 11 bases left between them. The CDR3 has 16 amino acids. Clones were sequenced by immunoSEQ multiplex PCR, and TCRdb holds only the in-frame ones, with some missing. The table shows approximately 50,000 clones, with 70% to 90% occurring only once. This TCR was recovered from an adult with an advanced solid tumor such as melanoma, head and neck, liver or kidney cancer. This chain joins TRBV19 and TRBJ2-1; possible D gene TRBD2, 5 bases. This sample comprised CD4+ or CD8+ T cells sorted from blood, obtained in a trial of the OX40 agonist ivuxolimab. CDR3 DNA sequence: TGTGCCAGTAGTATAGATGAGGGTATCCCCTACAATGAGCAGTTCTTC. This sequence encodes CASSIDEGIPYNEQFF. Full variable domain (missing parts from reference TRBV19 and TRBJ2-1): DGGITQSPKYLFRKEGQNVTLSCEQNLNHDAMYWYRQDPGQGLRLIYYSQIVNDFQKGDIAEGYSVSREKKESFPLTVTSAQKNPTAFYLCASSIDEGIPYNEQFFGPGTRLTVL.